Below, 21 T cell receptor beta chains from the same sample are listed, as sequenced in a study of blood T cell repertoires in COVID-19. Measured with immunoSEQ multiplex PCR; TCRdb has only the in-frame clones, and not every one. This sample carries 170,000 or so clones, around 83% of them seen once, and the ten largest clones take less than 2%. Sequences were obtained from peripheral blood. Source of these receptors: a human donor in a cohort sampled during active COVID-19.

The CDR3 DNA reads as TGTGCCAGCAGCCCGGGGGGGGCTCACAATCAGCCCCAGCATTTT. Amino acids: CASSPGGAHNQPQHF. This chain connects TRBV14 to TRBJ1-5; the D gene is possibly TRBD1 (6 bases). The CDR3 is made up of 15 amino acids. The V and J ends lost 4 bases and 3 bases respectively, with 13 bases between them. Germline V gives CDR1 SGHDN, CDR2 FVKESK. Filled out from reference TRBV14 and TRBJ1-5, the complete variable domain reads EAGVTQFPSHSVIEKGQTVTLRCDPISGHDNLYWYRRVMGKEIKFLLHFVKESKQDESGMPNNRFLAERTGGTYSTLKVQPAELEDSGVYFCASSPGGAHNQPQHFGDGTRLSIL.

This clone came up once. V and J are TRBV6-2 or TRBV6-3 and TRBJ2-6, with D possibly being TRBD1 (6 bases). The CDR3 covers 16 residues. Germline loops: CDR1 MNHEY, CDR2 SVGEGT. The germline V and J ends were trimmed by 6 bases and 0 bases, with 12 bases remaining between them. In DNA form, the CDR3 reads TGTGCCAGCAGCCCTACACAGGGCTCTGGGGCCAACGTCCTGACTTTC. It encodes CASSPTQGSGANVLTF.

CDR3 nucleotide sequence: TGTGCCAGCAGCCCACGGCCCCAGGTCTCCTACGAGCAGTACTTC. Protein product: CASSPRPQVSYEQYF. The chain has TRBV11-1 and TRBJ2-7, with D unresolved. This CDR3 spans 15 amino acids. The germline V and J ends were trimmed by 5 bases and 0 bases, with 14 bases remaining between them. CDR1 and CDR2 (germline): SGHAT, FQDESV (reference sequence). The entire variable domain, with the rest obtained from reference TRBV11-1 and TRBJ2-7, is as follows: EAEVAQSPRYKITEKSQAVAFWCDPISGHATLYWYRQILGQGPELLVQFQDESVVDDSQLPKDRFSAERLKGVDSTLKIQPAELGDSAMYLCASSPRPQVSYEQYFGPGTRLTVT.

V and J are TRBV28 and TRBJ2-2; perhaps TRBD1 as D (5 bases). The CDR3 is 14 residues long. The germline V gene has CDR1 MDHEN and CDR2 SYDVKM. The ends were cut back, 7 bases at V and 2 bases at J, with 11 bases in the middle. The CDR3 nucleotides are TGTGCCAGCAAGAACAGGTTAAACACCGGGGAGCTGTTTTTT. Translation gives CASKNRLNTGELFF.

The chain uses TRBV27 and TRBJ1-6; 9 nucleotides agree with TRBD1. CDR1 MNHEY and CDR2 SMNVEV come from the germline V gene (reference sequence). The J segment lost 9 bases and the V segment lost 5 bases, leaving 8 bases of the junction unmatched. CDR3 length: 15 residues. The CDR3 protein is CASSPGTGLFSPLHF. For the CDR3, the DNA is TGTGCCAGCAGTCCAGGGACAGGGTTGTTTTCACCCCTCCACTTT.

This chain connects TRBV7-9 to TRBJ1-4; TRBD1 agrees at 7 bases. The CDR3 totals 16 residues. After removal of 4 bases from V and 4 bases from J, the junction contained 9 bases not matched to a gene. The germline V gene encodes CDR1 SEHNR and CDR2 FQNEAQ (reference sequence). The DNA of the CDR3 is TGTGCCAGCAGCTACTTACAGGGGCGGGGTAATGAAAAACTGTTTTTT. It translates to CASSYLQGRGNEKLFF.

The chain joins TRBV7-2 to TRBJ1-3; TRBD1 matches 7 bases. Germline V gene sequence: CDR1 SGHTA, CDR2 FQGNSA. V shed 3 bases and J 0 bases; nucleotides not matched to a gene: 2. The CDR3 covers 15 residues. In DNA, the CDR3 is TGTGCCAGCAGCTTGGGACAGAGCTCTGGAAACACCATATATTTT. It translates to CASSLGQSSGNTIYF.

The J gene is TRBJ1-2, the V gene TRBV28; a possible D gene is TRBD1 (5 bases). Germline V gives CDR1 MDHEN, CDR2 SYDVKM. V lost 0 bases and J lost 2, with 7 bases in between. This CDR3 has 14 residues. The CDR3 coding sequence is TGTGCCAGCAGTTTATGGGACAAGAACTATGGCTACACCTTC. Its protein product is CASSLWDKNYGYTF.

The V call is TRBV7-9, the J call TRBJ2-5; 7 bases align to TRBD1. The J segment lost 4 bases and the V segment lost 6 bases, leaving 8 bases of the junction unmatched. Germline V gives CDR1 SEHNR, CDR2 FQNEAQ (reference sequence). The CDR3 totals 14 residues. Here the CDR3 reads CASRATGLGETQYF. The CDR3 DNA sequence: TGTGCCAGCAGAGCGACAGGGTTGGGAGAGACCCAGTACTTC.

The CDR3 region has the DNA TGTGCCAGCACCCCAGCAGGGGGAAACTACGAGCAGTACTTC. Its translation: CASTPAGGNYEQYF. This chain connects TRBV9 to TRBJ2-7; 7 nucleotides match TRBD1. V shed 6 bases, J shed 3 bases, and the junction held 9 bases outside the gene matches. Germline values: CDR1 SGDLS, CDR2 YYNGEE. This CDR3 is built from 14 residues.

Of note for this clone: An end of the junction does not agree with germline; a read error may underlie this. The rearrangement links TRBV7-7 to TRBJ2-5; D unclear. CDR1 and CDR2 (germline): SSHAT, FNYEAQ (reference sequence). The CDR3 spans 13 residues. In DNA, the CDR3 is TGTGCTAGCAGCCTCGGGTATCAAGAGACCCAGTACTTC. It is translated as CASSLGYQETQYF.

V usage is TRBV27 and J usage is TRBJ1-6; D remains unclear. Trimming shortened V by 3 bases and J by 10 bases, and 10 bases separated the two germline ends. Germline loops: CDR1 MNHEY, CDR2 SMNVEV (reference sequence). CDR3 size: 13 residues. The CDR3 region is CASSFVEESPLHF. In nucleotides, the CDR3 is TGTGCCAGCAGTTTTGTCGAAGAGTCACCCCTCCACTTT.

The table lists this clone with a few counts. The chain has TRBV19 and TRBJ1-4; no firm D call. The CDR3 is 13 residues long. The ends were cut back, 3 bases at V and 12 bases at J, with 14 bases in the middle. Germline V lookup: CDR1 LNHDA, CDR2 SQIVND (reference sequence). CDR3 loop: CASSIPLGRELFF. The CDR3 nucleotides are TGTGCCAGTAGTATCCCACTCGGGAGGGAACTGTTTTTT.

This chain uses TRBV5-1 with TRBJ2-1; 15 bases match TRBD2. This CDR3 has 17 residues. Germline lookup yields CDR1 SGHRS and CDR2 YFSETQ. With 5 bases clipped from V and 2 bases from J, the junction kept 5 bases outside the gene matches. The CDR3 DNA reads as TGCGCCAGCAGATACGGACTAGCGGGGGGGACCTACAATGAGCAGTTCTTC. Translating it yields CASRYGLAGGTYNEQFF.

This chain connects TRBV28 to TRBJ2-5, with 8 nucleotides matching TRBD1. The V and J ends lost 3 bases and 5 bases, in that order; junction bases with no gene match: 8. Germline V gene data show CDR1 as MDHEN and CDR2 as SYDVKM. This CDR3 has 15 amino acids. This CDR3 reads CASSFPRGQGETQYF. CDR3 coding DNA: TGTGCCAGCAGTTTCCCCAGGGGGCAAGGGGAGACCCAGTACTTC.

A few counts support this clone. Distinct nucleotide sequences in the sample also encode this CDR3. The CDR3 coding sequence is TGTGCCAGCAGCTTGACAGGGTACGAGCAGTACTTC. It encodes CASSLTGYEQYF. The chain is built from TRBV7-9 and TRBJ2-7, with 7 bases matching TRBD1. The CDR3 totals 12 residues. The junction had 0 bases not matched to a gene; V was cut back by 3 bases and J by 4 bases. Looked up from germline, CDR1 is SEHNR and CDR2 is FQNEAQ (reference sequence).

The chain has TRBV11-2 and TRBJ1-6; D is unresolved. There are 11 residues in the CDR3. Germline V gene lookup returns CDR1 SGHAT and CDR2 FQNNGV. V gave up 5 bases and J gave up 11 bases, with 7 bases separating them. The CDR3, as DNA: TGTGCCAGCAGCCCCGGGACACCCCTCCACTTT. Its protein product is CASSPGTPLHF.

V usage is TRBV4-3 and J usage is TRBJ2-1, with TRBD1 matching over 8 bases. Germline V lookup: CDR1 LGHNA, CDR2 YSLEER. The V segment lost 0 bases and the J segment 2 bases; nucleotides outside the gene matches: 6. The CDR3 spans 17 residues. CDR3: CASSQDWQGAAYNEQFF. For the CDR3, the DNA is TGCGCCAGCAGCCAAGATTGGCAGGGGGCGGCCTACAATGAGCAGTTCTTC.

This sequence joins TRBV12-3 or TRBV12-4 and TRBJ1-1, with D unresolved. With 3 bases removed from V and 6 bases from J, the gap between germline ends came to 11 bases. The CDR3 sequence is 13 residues long. The CDR3 reads CASSFNMGSEAFF. In nucleotides, the CDR3 is TGTGCCAGCAGTTTTAATATGGGCTCTGAAGCTTTCTTT.

This clone was seen a handful of times. Compared with germline, one end of the junction differs, possibly owing to a read error. The V and J genes are TRBV7-7 and TRBJ2-2, with TRBD2 matching 10 bases. The CDR3 runs to 17 residues. Germline loops: CDR1 SSHAT, CDR2 FNYEAQ (reference sequence). The CDR3 region is CASSLGFSGRMPGELFF. CDR3 coding DNA: TGTGCTAGCAGCTTAGGTTTTAGCGGGAGGATGCCCGGGGAGCTGTTTTTT.

This chain joins TRBV15 and TRBJ2-7, with 9 bases aligning to TRBD1. Germline lookup yields CDR1 LNHNV and CDR2 YYDKDF (reference sequence). V lost 8 bases to trimming and J lost 2 bases; unmatched junction nucleotides: 7. CDR3 length: 14 amino acids. The CDR3 DNA follows: TGTGCCACCTACTCTGGGACAGGGACCTACGAGCAGTACTTC. Residues: CATYSGTGTYEQYF. Supplemented by reference TRBV15 and TRBJ2-7, the full variable domain reads DAMVIQNPRYQVTQFGKPVTLSCSQTLNHNVMYWYQQKSSQAPKLLFHYYDKDFNNEADTPDNFQSRRPNTSFCFLDIRSPGLGDTAMYLCATYSGTGTYEQYFGPGTRLTVT.